A selection of T cell receptor beta chains follows, all from one sample in a study of monozygotic twins with inflammatory bowel disease. Using the 5' RACE reads, TCRdb records one entry per CDR3 protein without DNA. The repertoire table contains some 210,000 distinct CDR3 sequences. The sequenced material came from blood. The receptors were sampled from a human donor with ulcerative colitis or Crohn's disease, or a healthy co-twin of an affected twin (not recorded which). Each CDR3 is given with its conserved first and last residue.

V: TRBV10-3
J: TRBJ1-5
CDR3: CAISESRMESQHF

V: TRBV12-3/TRBV12-4
J: TRBJ2-7
CDR3: CASSLGYTVYEQYF

V: TRBV21-1
J: TRBJ1-2
CDR3: CASSFIAGGYTF

V: TRBV5-1
J: TRBJ1-2
CDR3: CASSFRNREGYTF

V: TRBV7-9
J: TRBJ1-1
CDR3: CASSLGSGDLSQAFF

V: TRBV20-1
J: TRBJ1-2
CDR3: CSAGGGNYGYTF

V: TRBV5-4
J: TRBJ1-2
CDR3: CASRAGTGTGYGYTF

V: TRBV7-6
J: TRBJ1-3
CDR3: CASAGQGGRNTIYF

V: TRBV19
J: TRBJ2-6
CDR3: CASSPRQRTSGANVLTF

V: TRBV7-9
J: TRBJ2-1
CDR3: CASSPGLAASDEQFF